This TCR beta chain is from a study of blood T cells in healthy people across ages. This clonotype was seen at least ten times. No antigen is known for it. V was trimmed by 7 bases and J by 5 bases, leaving 17 bases between them. This CDR3 is built from 15 residues. Together with a sample-barcoded 5' primer, a J-beta primer mix was included in a second PCR lasting about 7 to 11 cycles. A template-switch adaptor that had 12 random nucleotides put a tag on each cDNA molecule. TCRdb re-called the 5' RACE reads through MiXCR, storing one row per CDR3 protein. This table has 1.5 million to 1.9 million distinct CDR3 sequences, approximately 43% appearing once. Findings and caveats of the study: Expanded clonotype changes were possibly confounded by unknown donor CMV status.

The chain combines TRBV12-3 or TRBV12-4 with TRBJ2-2, with D possibly matching TRBD2 (5 bases). The receptor was derived from a woman aged 18-29 years in good health. Sequencing was done on a sample of blood. The CDR3 nucleotides read TGTGCCAGCACCCCCCCCCGGGGTTTGACCGGGGAGCTGTTTTTT. As protein: CASTPPRGLTGELFF.